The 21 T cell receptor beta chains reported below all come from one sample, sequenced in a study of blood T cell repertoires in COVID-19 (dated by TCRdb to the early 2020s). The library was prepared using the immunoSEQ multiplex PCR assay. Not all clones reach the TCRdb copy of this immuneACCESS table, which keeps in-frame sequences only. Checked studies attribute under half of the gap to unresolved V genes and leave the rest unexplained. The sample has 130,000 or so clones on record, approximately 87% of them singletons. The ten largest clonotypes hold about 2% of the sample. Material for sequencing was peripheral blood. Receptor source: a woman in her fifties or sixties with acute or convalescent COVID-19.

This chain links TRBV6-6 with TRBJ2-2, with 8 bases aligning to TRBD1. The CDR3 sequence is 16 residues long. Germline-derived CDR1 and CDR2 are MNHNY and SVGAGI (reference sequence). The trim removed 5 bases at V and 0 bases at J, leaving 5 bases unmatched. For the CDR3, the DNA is TGTGCCAGCAGTGCCCAGGGGGCCTCGAACACCGGGGAGCTGTTTTTT. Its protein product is CASSAQGASNTGELFF.

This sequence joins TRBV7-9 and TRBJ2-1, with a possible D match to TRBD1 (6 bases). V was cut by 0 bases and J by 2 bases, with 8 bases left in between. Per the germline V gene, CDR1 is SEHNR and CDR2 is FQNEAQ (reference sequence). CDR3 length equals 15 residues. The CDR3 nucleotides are TGTGCCAGCAGCTTAGCGGGGGCCACCTACAATGAGCAGTTCTTC. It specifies CASSLAGATYNEQFF.

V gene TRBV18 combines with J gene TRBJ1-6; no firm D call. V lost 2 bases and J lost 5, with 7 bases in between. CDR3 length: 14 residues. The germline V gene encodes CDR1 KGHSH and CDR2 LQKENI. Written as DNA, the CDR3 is TGTGCCAGCTCACCATTAGAACATAATTCACCCCTCCACTTT. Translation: CASSPLEHNSPLHF.

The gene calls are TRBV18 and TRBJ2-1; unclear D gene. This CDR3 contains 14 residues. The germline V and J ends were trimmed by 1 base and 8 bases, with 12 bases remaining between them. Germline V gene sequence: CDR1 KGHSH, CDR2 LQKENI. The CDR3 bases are TGTGCCAGCTCACCACGGTCTAGTCTGGATGAGCAGTTCTTC. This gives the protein CASSPRSSLDEQFF.

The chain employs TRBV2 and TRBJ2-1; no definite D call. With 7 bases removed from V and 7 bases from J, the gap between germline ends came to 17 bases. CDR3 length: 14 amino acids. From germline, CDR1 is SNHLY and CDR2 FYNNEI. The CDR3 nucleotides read TGTGCCAGCACTTTGACTGCAACCGTGAATGAGCAGTTCTTC. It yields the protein CASTLTATVNEQFF.

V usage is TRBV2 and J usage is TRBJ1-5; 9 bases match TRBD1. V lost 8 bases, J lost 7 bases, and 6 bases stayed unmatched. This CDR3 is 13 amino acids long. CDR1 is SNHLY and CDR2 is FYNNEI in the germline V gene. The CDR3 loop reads CASQWTGAQPQHF. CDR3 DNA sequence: TGTGCCAGCCAATGGACAGGGGCACAGCCCCAGCATTTT.

In nucleotides, the CDR3 is TGTGCCAGCAGCTCAGGGAGGGGGGATTCACCCCTCCACTTT. Translated, it gives CASSSGRGDSPLHF. V and J are TRBV9 and TRBJ1-6; D is possibly TRBD1 (6 bases). The germline CDR1 and CDR2 sequences are SGDLS and YYNGEE. V lost 4 bases and J lost 8, with 13 bases in between. There are 14 residues in the CDR3.

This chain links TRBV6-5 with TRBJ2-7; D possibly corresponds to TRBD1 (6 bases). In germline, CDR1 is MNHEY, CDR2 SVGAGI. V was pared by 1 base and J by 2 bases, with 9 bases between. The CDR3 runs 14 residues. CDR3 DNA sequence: TGTGCCAGCAGTTACTTGAAGGGGGCCTACGAGCAGTACTTC. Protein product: CASSYLKGAYEQYF.

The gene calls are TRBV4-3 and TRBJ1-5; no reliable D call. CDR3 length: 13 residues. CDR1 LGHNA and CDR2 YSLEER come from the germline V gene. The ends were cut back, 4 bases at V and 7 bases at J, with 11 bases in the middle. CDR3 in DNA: TGCGCCAGCAGCCCGAATAGAGGCCAGCCCCAGCATTTT. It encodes CASSPNRGQPQHF.

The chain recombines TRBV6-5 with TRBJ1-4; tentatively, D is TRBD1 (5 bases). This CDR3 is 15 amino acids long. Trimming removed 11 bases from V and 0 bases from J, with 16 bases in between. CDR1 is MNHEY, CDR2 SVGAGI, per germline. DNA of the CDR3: TGTGCCGGGGGGACCCAGGGCCCAACTAATGAAAAACTGTTTTTT. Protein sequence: CAGGTQGPTNEKLFF.

The CDR3, as DNA: TGTGCCAGCAGCAGCAGGGGGCTCTATGGCTACACCTTC. Translated, it gives CASSSRGLYGYTF. The chain uses TRBV12-3 or TRBV12-4 and TRBJ1-2; TRBD1 matches at 8 bases. Losses at the gene ends were 6 bases for V and 4 bases for J; bases not matched to a gene: 4. There are 13 residues in the CDR3.

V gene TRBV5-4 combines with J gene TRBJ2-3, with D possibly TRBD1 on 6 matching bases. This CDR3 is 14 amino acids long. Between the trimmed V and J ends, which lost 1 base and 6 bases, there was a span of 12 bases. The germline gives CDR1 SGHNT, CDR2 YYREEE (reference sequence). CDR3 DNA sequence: TGTGCCAGCAGCTTGCGGGACACTTCGGATACGCAGTATTTT. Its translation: CASSLRDTSDTQYF. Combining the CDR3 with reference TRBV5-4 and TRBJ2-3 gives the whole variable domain ETGVTQSPTHLIKTRGQQVTLRCSSQSGHNTVSWYQQALGQGPQFIFQYYREEENGRGNFPPRFSGLQFPNYSSELNVNALELDDSALYLCASSLRDTSDTQYFGPGTRLTVL.

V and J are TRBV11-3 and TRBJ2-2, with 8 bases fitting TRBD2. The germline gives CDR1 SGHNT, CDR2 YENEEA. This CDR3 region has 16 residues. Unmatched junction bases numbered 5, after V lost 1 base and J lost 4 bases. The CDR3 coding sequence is TGTGCCAGCAGCTTAGCATCCAGCGGGGGCACCGGGGAGCTGTTTTTT. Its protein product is CASSLASSGGTGELFF. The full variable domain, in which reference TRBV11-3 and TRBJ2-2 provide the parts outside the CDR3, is EAGVVQSPRYKIIEKKQPVAFWCNPISGHNTLYWYLQNLGQGPELLIRYENEEAVDDSQLPKDRFSAERLKGVDSTLKIQPAELGDSAVYLCASSLASSGGTGELFFGEGSRLTVL.

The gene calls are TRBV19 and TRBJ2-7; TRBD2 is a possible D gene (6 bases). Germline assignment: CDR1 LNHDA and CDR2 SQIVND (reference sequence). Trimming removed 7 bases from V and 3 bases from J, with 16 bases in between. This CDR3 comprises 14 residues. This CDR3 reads CASIKESSGYEQYF. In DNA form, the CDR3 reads TGTGCCAGTATCAAAGAGAGTAGCGGCTACGAGCAGTACTTC.

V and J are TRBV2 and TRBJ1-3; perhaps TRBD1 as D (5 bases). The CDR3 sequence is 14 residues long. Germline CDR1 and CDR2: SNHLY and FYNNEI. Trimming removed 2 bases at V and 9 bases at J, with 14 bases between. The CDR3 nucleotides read TGTGCCAGCAGTGAAACAGGAAGTAGGAGCACCATATATTTT. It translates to CASSETGSRSTIYF.

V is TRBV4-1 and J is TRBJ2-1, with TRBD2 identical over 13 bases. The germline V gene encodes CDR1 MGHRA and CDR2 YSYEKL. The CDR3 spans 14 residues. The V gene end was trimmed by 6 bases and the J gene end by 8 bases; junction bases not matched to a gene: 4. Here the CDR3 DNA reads TGCGCCAGCAGTGGACTAGCGGGGGTGGATGAGCAGTTCTTC. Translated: CASSGLAGVDEQFF.

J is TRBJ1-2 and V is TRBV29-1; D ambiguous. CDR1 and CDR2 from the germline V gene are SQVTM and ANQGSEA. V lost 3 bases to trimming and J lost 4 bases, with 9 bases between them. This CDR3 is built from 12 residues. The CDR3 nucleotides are TGCAGCGTTGAGCACAGCCTCTATGGCTACACCTTC. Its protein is CSVEHSLYGYTF.

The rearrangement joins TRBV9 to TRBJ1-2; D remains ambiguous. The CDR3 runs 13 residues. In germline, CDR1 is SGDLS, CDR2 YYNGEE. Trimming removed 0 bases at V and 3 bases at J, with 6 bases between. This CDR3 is CASSVGEDYGYTF. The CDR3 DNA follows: TGTGCCAGCAGCGTAGGGGAGGACTATGGCTACACCTTC.

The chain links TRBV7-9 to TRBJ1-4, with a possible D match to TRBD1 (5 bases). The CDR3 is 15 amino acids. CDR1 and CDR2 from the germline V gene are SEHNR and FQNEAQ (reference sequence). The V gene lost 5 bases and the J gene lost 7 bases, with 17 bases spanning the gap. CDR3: CASSPPEGGVEKLFF. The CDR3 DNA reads TGTGCCAGCAGCCCGCCCGAAGGAGGGGTTGAAAAACTGTTTTTT.

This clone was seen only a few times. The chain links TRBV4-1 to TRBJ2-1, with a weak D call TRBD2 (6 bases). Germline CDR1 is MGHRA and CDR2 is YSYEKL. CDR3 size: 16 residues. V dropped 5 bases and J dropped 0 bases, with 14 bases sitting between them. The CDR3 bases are TGCGCCAGCAGCTTCGGGACTGGGGCCTCCTACAATGAGCAGTTCTTC. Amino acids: CASSFGTGASYNEQFF.

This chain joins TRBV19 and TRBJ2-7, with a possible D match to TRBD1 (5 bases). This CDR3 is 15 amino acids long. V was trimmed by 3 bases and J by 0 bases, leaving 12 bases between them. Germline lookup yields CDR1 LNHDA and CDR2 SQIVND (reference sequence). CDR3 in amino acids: CASSITGESSYEQYF. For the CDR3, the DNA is TGTGCCAGTAGTATCACAGGCGAAAGCTCCTACGAGCAGTACTTC.